This is a list of T cell receptor beta chains from one sample in a study of low-dose radiotherapy and immunotherapy resistance in tumors. TCRdb re-called the reads through MiXCR, storing one row per CDR3 protein. The sample lists 60,000 to 75,000 distinct CDR3 sequences, around 27% occurring once. The sample in question was PBMCs, obtained before treatment. Receptors originate from a male donor with rectosigmoid adenocarcinoma. The CDR3 runs from the conserved cysteine through the conserved F or W. A D gene is named only where the DNA matches it firmly. The size of a clone is reported for some rows only, either as once, few or many, or as a class for expanded clones.

V: TRBV4-3
D: -
J: TRBJ2-7
size: many
DNA: TGCGCCAGCAGCGACGGGACCGGCGAGCAGTACTTC
CDR3: CASSDGTGEQYF

V: TRBV14
D: TRBD2
J: TRBJ2-1
size: -
DNA: TGTGCCAGCAGTCCGGGCAGCGGGACCCAGTTCTTC
CDR3: CASSPGSGTQFF

V: TRBV15
D: -
J: TRBJ2-1
size: many
DNA: TGTGCCACCAGCAGAGTTCCGGGGGACTTCTCCTACAATGAGCAGTTCTTC
CDR3: CATSRVPGDFSYNEQFF

V: TRBV5-1
D: TRBD1
J: TRBJ1-5
size: few
DNA: TGCGCCAGCAGCCTAAACCCGGGACAGGGGGCGATGAGCAATCAGCCCCAGCATTTT
CDR3: CASSLNPGQGAMSNQPQHF

V: TRBV27
D: -
J: TRBJ1-5
size: few
DNA: TGTGCCAGCAGTTATCGCCACAATCAGCCCCAGCATTTT
CDR3: CASSYRHNQPQHF

V: TRBV12-3/TRBV12-4
D: -
J: TRBJ1-1
size: -
DNA: TGTGCCAGCAGTTGGGGGGACCGAGGGTTCTTT
CDR3: CASSWGDRGFF

V: TRBV27
D: -
J: TRBJ2-3
size: many
DNA: TGTGCCAGCAGACCCAGATCGCAGGGGTGGAACACAGATACGCAGTATTTT
CDR3: CASRPRSQGWNTDTQYF

V: TRBV12-3/TRBV12-4
D: -
J: TRBJ2-7
size: many
DNA: TGTGCCAGCAGTTTAGCAGCTACCTCCTACGAGCAGTACTTC
CDR3: CASSLAATSYEQYF

V: TRBV29-1
D: -
J: TRBJ2-1
size: many
DNA: TGCAGCGGAGGACTCTACAATGAGCAGTTCTTC
CDR3: CSGGLYNEQFF

V: TRBV5-1
D: -
J: TRBJ2-3
size: many
DNA: TGCGCCAGCAGCGGGGGACTTCACACAGATACGCAGTATTTT
CDR3: CASSGGLHTDTQYF

V: TRBV6-2/TRBV6-3
D: TRBD2
J: TRBJ2-5
size: -
DNA: TGTGCCAGCAGTGAACTCTCCTTAACTAGCGAGCTTAACTTC
CDR3: CASSELSLTSELNF

V: TRBV29-1
D: TRBD2
J: TRBJ2-5
size: -
DNA: TGCAGCGTTGATGGGTCCAGCGGGAGGTACCAAGAGACCCAGTACTTC
CDR3: CSVDGSSGRYQETQYF

V: TRBV20-1
D: TRBD1
J: TRBJ2-2
size: many
DNA: TGCAGTGCTAGACCTACGCCGGGACAGGGCGACACCGGGGAGCTGTTTTTT
CDR3: CSARPTPGQGDTGELFF

V: TRBV7-9
D: TRBD1
J: TRBJ2-5
size: many
DNA: TGTGCCAGCAGCAGAACAGGGGGCGACGGAGAGACCCAGTACTTC
CDR3: CASSRTGGDGETQYF

V: TRBV5-8
D: -
J: TRBJ2-3
size: many
DNA: TGTGCCAGCAGCTTGGACAGGGTTACAGATACGCAGTATTTT
CDR3: CASSLDRVTDTQYF

V: TRBV18
D: TRBD1
J: TRBJ2-1
size: -
DNA: TGTGCCAGCTCACCACCGGAGACAGGGGTGAAAAATGAGCAGTTCTTC
CDR3: CASSPPETGVKNEQFF

V: TRBV24-1
D: -
J: TRBJ2-7
size: many
DNA: TGTGCCACCAGTTCCCGGACCGGCTCCTACGAGCAGTACTTC
CDR3: CATSSRTGSYEQYF

V: TRBV4-2
D: TRBD1
J: TRBJ2-7
size: once
DNA: TGTGCCAGTAGTCTGACAGGGGCGCTTAGTCAGTACGAGCAGTACTTC
CDR3: CASSLTGALSQYEQYF

V: TRBV7-9
D: TRBD2
J: TRBJ2-1
size: medium-sized
DNA: TGTGCCAGCAGCGCCGATAGCGGGAGGGTCTACAATGAGCAGTTCTTC
CDR3: CASSADSGRVYNEQFF

V: TRBV4-1
D: -
J: TRBJ2-5
size: many
DNA: TGCGCCAGCAGCCAAGTTCTACAAGAGACCCAGTACTTC
CDR3: CASSQVLQETQYF